Given below is one T cell receptor (beta chain) in context. PCR involved 60 Vbeta and 13 Jbeta primers. Generated by immunoSEQ multiplex PCR, the TCRdb table keeps only in-frame clones and is missing some. The table lists about 100,000 clones, about 79% of them singletons. This entry is derived from a study of cytomegalovirus exposure and HLA in healthy donors. The TCR comes from a female donor in good health and CMV-seropositive. The specimen was PBMCs.

The CDR3 nucleotides read TGCGCCAGCAGCTTCGGACTAGCGGGAGTGGACACGCAGTATTTT. It specifies CASSFGLAGVDTQYF. The V and J genes are TRBV5-1 and TRBJ2-3, with 13 bases lining up with TRBD2. Per germline, CDR1 SGHRS and CDR2 YFSETQ. This CDR3 comprises 15 residues. V trimming: 2 bases; J trimming: 9 bases; junction bases outside the gene matches: 6.